A selection of T cell receptor beta chains follows, all from one sample in a study of beta chain features in type 1 diabetes. Here immunoSEQ multiplex PCR was the method, and the copy in TCRdb shows in-frame clones only, minus some. The profile covers around 690,000 clones, with 9.5% to 15% appearing a single time and roughly 0.11% taken by the ten largest. Sequencing was performed on naive CD4+ T cells from blood. Receptors were obtained from a man between 25 and 39 years old with type 1 diabetes. CDR3s include the opening cysteine and the closing phenylalanine or tryptophan. Each record gives: J gene, clone size, D gene, V gene, CDR3 DNA, CDR3 protein. D genes are given only for firm matches. Rows may omit the clone size; those that give it use once, few, many or a size class.

TRBJ2-1 . . TRBV7-2 TGTGCCAGCAGCTTAGTGGCCCCGGGGAGATACAATGAGCAGTTCTTC CASSLVAPGRYNEQFF
TRBJ1-2 few . TRBV28 TGTGCCAGCAGTTCAGGGTCTTATGGCTACACCTTC CASSSGSYGYTF
TRBJ2-7 few . TRBV7-2 TGTGCCAGCAGTGCTGGTCCCTTGAACTACGAGCAGTACTTC CASSAGPLNYEQYF
TRBJ2-5 . . TRBV6-5 TGTGCCAGCAGTTTCGGGACGGGGGCCCAAGAGACCCAGTACTTC CASSFGTGAQETQYF
TRBJ2-7 few . TRBV21-1 TGTGCCAGCAGCAAACAGGGGGCTTTGAACTACGAGCAGTACTTC CASSKQGALNYEQYF
TRBJ2-7 few . TRBV11-3 TGTGCCAGCAGCCGGACCTACGAGCAGTACTTC CASSRTYEQYF
TRBJ1-4 few . TRBV29-1 TGCAGCGTTGGGGGCGCGGGGAGTGAAAAACTGTTTTTT CSVGGAGSEKLFF
TRBJ1-4 . TRBD1 TRBV5-1 TGCGCCAGCAGCCCGGGACAGGAACGTGAAAAACTGTTTTTT CASSPGQEREKLFF
TRBJ2-3 . TRBD1 TRBV7-9 TGTGCCAGCAGCTTGTTGACAGGGGGAGCAGATACGCAGTATTTT CASSLLTGGADTQYF
TRBJ1-1 . TRBD1 TRBV2 TGTGCCAGCAGATCCGGGACAGGGCGGAACACTGAAGCTTTCTTT CASRSGTGRNTEAFF
TRBJ1-5 . TRBD1 TRBV6-5 TGTGCCAGCAGTTACTCGAAAGGGGGCGGTGGGCAGCCCCAGCATTTT CASSYSKGGGGQPQHF
TRBJ2-5 few . TRBV2 TGTGCCAGCAGCGAGGAGTACCAAGAGACCCAGTACTTC CASSEEYQETQYF
TRBJ1-4 . TRBD1 TRBV25-1 TGTGCCAGCGGGGCGGAGGGGGCAAGGGGAAAACTGTTTTTT CASGAEGARGKLFF
TRBJ2-1 . . TRBV4-1 TGCGCCAGCAGCCAGGAGGGGCGGTACAATGAGCAGTTCTTC CASSQEGRYNEQFF
TRBJ1-3 few TRBD1 TRBV9 TGTGCCAGCAGCTCGCTAGGACAGGTTGGGGACACCATATATTTT CASSSLGQVGDTIYF
TRBJ2-1 . . TRBV25-1 TGTGCCAGCAGTGAAGCGGGGGCGGGGTCCTACAATGAGCAGTTCTTC CASSEAGAGSYNEQFF
TRBJ2-7 few . TRBV18 TGTGCCAGCTCACCGGGAGAACTAGGAAGCGAGCAGTACTTC CASSPGELGSEQYF
TRBJ1-6 . . TRBV5-1 TGCGCCAGCAGCTTGGAATCGGGGTCACCCCTCCACTTT CASSLESGSPLHF
TRBJ2-3 few TRBD2 TRBV7-2 TGTGCCAGCAGCCCTGGAGGTAGCGGGGGGACAGATACGCAGTATTTT CASSPGGSGGTDTQYF
TRBJ2-3 few . TRBV27 TGTGCCAGCCGGAAGACTACCACAGATACGCAGTATTTT CASRKTTTDTQYF
TRBJ1-1 . . TRBV2 TGTGCCAGCAGTTTTACAGGGTCTGAAGCTTTCTTT CASSFTGSEAFF
TRBJ2-6 . . TRBV9 TGTGCCAGCAGTTCCACTGGGGCCAACGTCCTGACTTTC CASSSTGANVLTF
TRBJ2-7 . . TRBV28 TGTGCCAGCAGTTTCGGGTACGAGCAGTACTTC CASSFGYEQYF
TRBJ2-6 few . TRBV11-2 TGTGCCAGCAGCCGTTTGGAGGGACAGAGCTCTGGGGCCAACGTCCTGACTTTC CASSRLEGQSSGANVLTF
TRBJ1-2 few . TRBV6-5 TGTGCCTCCGGTTCTAACTATGGCTACACCTTC CASGSNYGYTF
TRBJ2-1 few . TRBV5-5 TGTGCCAGCAGCTTGGATCCGGGCGGGGATGAGCAGTTCTTC CASSLDPGGDEQFF
TRBJ2-7 . . TRBV4-2 TGTGCCAGCAGGCAGGACAGCTACGAGCAGTACTTC CASRQDSYEQYF
TRBJ2-6 few . TRBV4-3 TGCGCCAGCAGCCAAGATGCCCAGGGCGCGGGAAGTGGGGCCAACGTCCTGACTTTC CASSQDAQGAGSGANVLTF
TRBJ2-7 few . TRBV29-1 TGCAGCGTTCCAGGGAGCTCCTACGAGCAGTACTTC CSVPGSSYEQYF
TRBJ2-7 . . TRBV6-5 TGTGCCAGCAGGGGAAGGGGCTTGGGCTCCGAGCAGTACTTC CASRGRGLGSEQYF
TRBJ2-7 . . TRBV5-1 TGCGCCAGCAGCTTGGGTTCGGACGGCTACGAGCAGTACTTC CASSLGSDGYEQYF
TRBJ1-1 few TRBD1 TRBV29-1 TGCAGCGTTGAAGTAAGTAGGGGGCGCCGGGTGAACACTGAAGCTTTCTTT CSVEVSRGRRVNTEAFF
TRBJ1-2 . . TRBV30 TGTGCCTCGGGGGGATATCGAGGGTCCTATGGCTACACCTTC CASGGYRGSYGYTF
TRBJ2-3 few . TRBV7-9 TGTGCCAGCAGCTTCCTCCGCACAGATACGCAGTATTTT CASSFLRTDTQYF
TRBJ2-7 . . TRBV27 TGTGCCAGCAGTTTATTAGGGGGTCGGTACGAGCAGTACTTC CASSLLGGRYEQYF
TRBJ2-2 . . TRBV28 TGTGCCAGCAGTGATCCAGGGCCGGCCGGGGAGCTGTTTTTT CASSDPGPAGELFF
TRBJ2-3 . . TRBV2 TGTGCCAGTGTCACGGGACAAGACACAGATACGCAGTATTTT CASVTGQDTDTQYF
TRBJ2-5 few . TRBV29-1 TGCAGCGTCCCAAGGGGGGGAGAGACCCAGTACTTC CSVPRGGETQYF
TRBJ1-1 few . TRBV6-5 TGTGCCAGCAGTCCACACATGAACACTGAAGCTTTCTTT CASSPHMNTEAFF
TRBJ2-1 . . TRBV5-6 TGTGCCAGCAGCATCAAACCCGCTAGCATTGAGCAGTTCTTC CASSIKPASIEQFF
TRBJ1-2 few TRBD1 TRBV7-6 TGTGCCAGCAGCGAATCAGGGGGCTATGGCTACACCTTC CASSESGGYGYTF
TRBJ1-2 few TRBD1 TRBV18 TGTGCCAGCTCACCCGCGCCGGGACAGGGTGTTGGCTACACCTTC CASSPAPGQGVGYTF
TRBJ1-5 . . TRBV18 TGTGCCAGCTCACTAGGTGCAGGGGTTGGGAATCAGCCCCAGCATTTT CASSLGAGVGNQPQHF
TRBJ2-7 few . TRBV27 TGTGCCGTGGGGACCTACGAGCAGTACTTC CAVGTYEQYF
TRBJ1-1 few TRBD1 TRBV19 TGTGCCAGTAAAGGGTCCGGGACAGTGAACACTGAAGCTTTCTTT CASKGSGTVNTEAFF
TRBJ2-7 few . TRBV11-2 TGTGCCAGCAGCCCGGCAAAGGAGAGCCTCAGCGAGCAGTACTTC CASSPAKESLSEQYF